This is a list of T cell receptor beta chains from one sample in a study of cytomegalovirus exposure and HLA in healthy donors. Repertoires were generated with immunoSEQ multiplex PCR, while TCRdb's copy carries only in-frame clones and drops some. There are 150,000 or so clones in the sample; around 66% occur only once, and 2.5% to 3.5% lies in the top ten. The sequenced material came from PBMCs. Every receptor here comes from a woman aged 30 to 39 in good health and CMV-seropositive. CDR3s include the opening cysteine and the closing phenylalanine or tryptophan. A D gene is named only where the DNA matches it firmly. Not all rows give a size; the values are once, few, many and, for expanded clones, a class.

j_call clone_size d_call v_call cdr3_nt cdr3_aa
TRBJ2-2 NA TRBD2 TRBV5-1 TGCGCCAGCAGCTATACGACTAGCGGGAGGGCAGGCGGGGAGCTGTTTTTT CASSYTTSGRAGGELFF
TRBJ2-1 NA TRBD2 TRBV2 TGTGCCAGCACTACTAGCGGGAGTTACGGTGAGCAGTTCTTC CASTTSGSYGEQFF
TRBJ1-2 NA NA TRBV30 TGTGCCTGGAGTTCAGGGAACTACTATGGCTACACCTTC CAWSSGNYYGYTF
TRBJ2-7 NA TRBD2 TRBV5-1 TGCGCCAGCAGCTTCAGGGTCGCGGGAGGGCCTTACGAGCAGTACTTC CASSFRVAGGPYEQYF
TRBJ2-5 NA TRBD1 TRBV2 TGTGCCACCACCATCGGGGCAGGGGGTATGGGAGAGACCCAGTACTTC CATTIGAGGMGETQYF
TRBJ2-7 NA NA TRBV5-1 TGCGCCAGCAGCTGGGGCTACGAGCAGTACTTC CASSWGYEQYF
TRBJ1-2 NA NA TRBV18 TGTGCCAGCTCAACAACCTTCCCTCGGGCAGGGGAGGGAAACTATGGCTACACCTTC CASSTTFPRAGEGNYGYTF
TRBJ1-2 few TRBD1 TRBV2 TGTGCCAGCAGTCACGGACAGGGATACGGCTACACCTTC CASSHGQGYGYTF
TRBJ2-7 NA NA TRBV7-9 TGTGCCAGCAGCTTAGGGGCTGACGAGCAGTACTTC CASSLGADEQYF
TRBJ2-1 NA TRBD1 TRBV11-2 TGTGCCAGCAGCTTAGTAACCGCACAGGGGTACAATGAGCAGTTCTTC CASSLVTAQGYNEQFF
TRBJ1-5 NA TRBD1 TRBV27 TGTGCCAGCAGTTTAGGGACAGGGCTCAATCAGCCCCAGCATTTT CASSLGTGLNQPQHF
TRBJ1-5 NA NA TRBV7-9 TGTGCCAGTGGGGTCGACAGACAGCCCCAGCATTTT CASGVDRQPQHF
TRBJ1-2 few NA TRBV5-4 TGTGCCAGCAGCTTTGGAGCACTTAACTATGGCTACACCTTC CASSFGALNYGYTF
TRBJ2-5 NA TRBD2 TRBV5-1 TGCGCCAGCAGCTTGTACCGGGGGGGTGAGGCCCAGTACTTC CASSLYRGGEAQYF
TRBJ2-7 NA TRBD2 TRBV13 TGTGCCAGCAGCTCCCTCCCTAGCGGGAGATACGAGCAGTACTTC CASSSLPSGRYEQYF
TRBJ1-2 NA TRBD1 TRBV4-1 TGCGCCAGCAGCCAGACCGATCTAGGGACAGGGGGATATGGCTACACCTTC CASSQTDLGTGGYGYTF
TRBJ1-2 NA TRBD1 TRBV6-1 TGTGCCAGCAGTGAAGGTTGGACAGGGTATGGCTACACCTTC CASSEGWTGYGYTF
TRBJ1-1 once NA TRBV6-1 TGTGCCAGCAGTTATGAGGGAATGAACACTGAAGCTTTCTTT CASSYEGMNTEAFF
TRBJ2-7 NA TRBD2 TRBV5-8 TGTGCCAGCAGCTGGCGAACTAGCGGGAAGTACGAGCAGTACTTC CASSWRTSGKYEQYF
TRBJ2-7 NA NA TRBV9 TGTGCCAGCAGCGTAGCGCCCCTCGGGACCTACGAGCAGTACTTC CASSVAPLGTYEQYF
TRBJ1-2 NA TRBD1 TRBV7-2 TGTGCCAGCAGCCCTGACAGGGGCTATGGCTACACCTTC CASSPDRGYGYTF
TRBJ1-5 NA TRBD1 TRBV5-6 TGTGCCAGCAGCGCCCGACAGGGGGCGACCAATCAGCCCCAGCATTTT CASSARQGATNQPQHF
TRBJ2-3 NA TRBD1 TRBV18 TGTGCCAGCTCCTCGACAGGGGCCCACCCAGATACGCAGTATTTT CASSSTGAHPDTQYF
TRBJ2-7 NA TRBD1 TRBV7-2 TGTGCCAGCAGTCCAGGGGGTTACGAGCAGTACTTC CASSPGGYEQYF
TRBJ2-1 NA NA TRBV19 TGTGCCAGTAGTGCTCAGGTCAATGAGCAGTTCTTC CASSAQVNEQFF
TRBJ1-5 NA NA TRBV7-7 TGTGCTAGCAGCTTAACTCAGGGTCAGCCCCAGCATTTT CASSLTQGQPQHF
TRBJ2-3 NA TRBD1 TRBV19 TGTGCCAGTAAAAGGGACAGGGACAGCACAGATACGCAGTATTTT CASKRDRDSTDTQYF
TRBJ1-1 NA TRBD1 TRBV6-1 TGTGCCAGCAGTTCGGACAGGGGGCTAAGTACTGAAGCTTTCTTT CASSSDRGLSTEAFF
TRBJ2-3 NA TRBD2 TRBV5-1 TGCGCCAGCAGCGGGGGACTAGCGGGGACAGATACGCAGTATTTT CASSGGLAGTDTQYF
TRBJ1-5 few NA TRBV18 TGTGCCAGCTCCCTAACCCACAGGTCAAATCAGCCCCAGCATTTT CASSLTHRSNQPQHF
TRBJ2-1 NA NA TRBV6-1 TGTGCCAGCAGTGAAGAGGTTGGCGGGGAAGATGAGCAGTTCTTC CASSEEVGGEDEQFF
TRBJ1-2 NA TRBD1 TRBV18 TGTGCCAGCTCACCCCCGGGACAGGGTGTCGGCTACACCTTC CASSPPGQGVGYTF
TRBJ1-5 NA TRBD1 TRBV18 TGTGCCAGCTCGACAGGGCCTAGCAATCAGCCCCAGCATTTT CASSTGPSNQPQHF
TRBJ2-7 NA TRBD1 TRBV28 TGTGCCAGCAGTTTTTCGGGGACAGGAGGGGGTCGGTACTTC CASSFSGTGGGRYF
TRBJ1-1 NA NA TRBV5-1 TGCGCCAGCAGCGACGGAGGTGGGGAGAACACTGAAGCTTTCTTT CASSDGGGENTEAFF
TRBJ1-1 few NA TRBV11-3 TGTGCCAGCAGCCCCGCAGCCTTACAGGCGAACACTGAAGCTTTCTTT CASSPAALQANTEAFF
TRBJ1-1 few TRBD1 TRBV10-3 TGTGCCTCCACGGGACCGACAGGGGAGATCACTGAAGCTTTCTTT CASTGPTGEITEAFF
TRBJ2-4 NA TRBD1 TRBV7-2 TGTGCCAGCAGCCCCAGGACAGGGGGTTTTCAGTACTTC CASSPRTGGFQYF
TRBJ1-6 NA TRBD1 TRBV27 TGTGCCAGCAGGTTCCAGGACAGGGGAATATATAATTCACCCCTCCACTTT CASRFQDRGIYNSPLHF
TRBJ2-1 NA NA TRBV10-1 TGCGCCAGTGGAGGGGTCCGGGAGCGGTACAATGAGCAGTTCTTC CASGGVRERYNEQFF
TRBJ2-7 few NA TRBV19 TGTGCCAGTAGCCACAGGGAACCCTACGAGCAGTACTTC CASSHREPYEQYF
TRBJ2-2 NA TRBD2 TRBV9 TGTGCCAGCAGCATTAGCGGGGCCGGCACCGGGGAGCTGTTTTTT CASSISGAGTGELFF
TRBJ2-7 NA TRBD2 TRBV7-9 TGTGCCAGCAGCCTGTGGACTAGCGGGAGGTACGAGCAGTACTTC CASSLWTSGRYEQYF
TRBJ2-1 NA NA TRBV6-6 TGTGCCAGCAGCTCAAACAGGGATGAGCAGTTCTTC CASSSNRDEQFF
TRBJ1-5 NA TRBD1 TRBV27 TGTGCCAGCAGTTTATCCACGACAGGGCGCGGCAATCAGCCCCAGCATTTT CASSLSTTGRGNQPQHF
TRBJ2-7 few NA TRBV7-9 TGTGCCAGCAGCTTAGCGGGTCAGGGTGGATACGAGCAGTACTTC CASSLAGQGGYEQYF
TRBJ2-6 once TRBD1 TRBV4-2 TGTGCCAGCAGCCAAAGGTCTTCGGGACAGGGGCCCCCTGGGGCCAACGTCCTGACTTTC CASSQRSSGQGPPGANVLTF